This note documents a single T cell receptor (beta chain) sequence. Its antigen is not known. The entry originates in a study of cytomegalovirus exposure and HLA in healthy donors. Overall study results and limits: Reports state that TCR beta sequences accurately predicted most subjects' HLA-A and HLA-B alleles.

PCR primers comprised 60 Vbeta and 13 Jbeta primers. Sequencing used immunoSEQ multiplex PCR; TCRdb keeps in-frame clones, though not all of them. This sample contains around 40,000 clones. V lost 5 bases to trimming and J lost 3 bases, with 7 bases between them. The CDR3 is 12 amino acids. Germline V CDR1 and CDR2: SQVTM, ANQGSEA. The sequencing sample was made of PBMCs. The TCR was taken from a man aged 35 to 55 in good health and CMV-seropositive. The V call is TRBV29-1, the J call TRBJ2-2, with a tentative D call TRBD1 (5 bases). The CDR3, as DNA: TGCAGCGTTACAGGTGACACCGGGGAGCTGTTTTTT. Protein sequence: CSVTGDTGELFF.